This TCR beta chain was obtained from a study of T cells in Graves' hyperthyroidism and ophthalmopathy. Patients were excluded because of uncontrolled infection, other autoimmune disease, pregnancy or lactation. This clonotype was recorded a few times. The CDR3 is 20 amino acids. Germline values: CDR1 LNHNV, CDR2 YYDKDF (reference sequence). Trimming at V came to 6 bases and at J to 0 bases, leaving 18 bases not matched to a gene. Researchers amplified the TCR beta CDR3 regions from RNA transcripts. Initially, a first-round RT-PCR of the TCR CDR3 employed the HTBI primer set. TCRdb re-called the multiplex PCR reads with MiXCR, one entry per CDR3 protein. The table includes about 660,000 distinct CDR3 sequences, roughly 45% detected once.

The J gene is TRBJ1-5, the V gene TRBV15; 9 positions agree with TRBD1. The material sequenced was peripheral blood or thyroid tissue (not recorded which). This TCR was sampled from an adult man with Graves' disease, either hyperthyroidism or ophthalmopathy (not recorded which). The CDR3 sequence is CATSGSGTGWILYSNQPQHF. The CDR3 DNA sequence: TGTGCCACCAGTGGTTCCGGGACAGGGTGGATTTTATATAGCAATCAGCCCCAGCATTTT. Supplemented by reference TRBV15 and TRBJ1-5, the full variable domain reads DAMVIQNPRYQVTQFGKPVTLSCSQTLNHNVMYWYQQKSSQAPKLLFHYYDKDFNNEADTPDNFQSRRPNTSFCFLDIRSPGLGDTAMYLCATSGSGTGWILYSNQPQHFGDGTRLSIL.